A selection of T cell receptor beta chains follows, all from one sample in a study of cytomegalovirus exposure and HLA in healthy donors. Using immunoSEQ multiplex PCR, the repertoire was profiled, and TCRdb retains in-frame clones only, with some absent. The sample table includes some 130,000 clones. The sequenced material came from PBMCs. These receptors came from a woman aged 40 to 50 in good health and CMV-seropositive. Both conserved end residues are part of each CDR3. A D gene is named only where the DNA matches it firmly.

length,V,D,J,CDR3,DNA
13,TRBV19,TRBD1,TRBJ2-1,CASSDRIGDEQFF,TGTGCCAGTTCGGACAGGATTGGGGATGAGCAGTTCTTC
14,TRBV11-2,TRBD2,TRBJ2-7,CASSLVGGGEEQYF,TGTGCCAGCAGCTTAGTAGGCGGGGGGGAGGAGCAGTACTTC
15,TRBV28,TRBD2,TRBJ2-1,CASSHRLAGYNEQFF,TGTGCCAGCAGTCACCGACTAGCGGGTTACAATGAGCAGTTCTTC
13,TRBV7-3,-,TRBJ2-7,CASSSSQGGEQYF,TGTGCCAGCAGCTCCAGCCAGGGCGGCGAGCAGTACTTC
14,TRBV9,-,TRBJ1-2,CASSVGQEIYGYTF,TGTGCCAGCAGCGTAGGACAGGAAATCTATGGCTACACCTTC
13,TRBV9,TRBD2,TRBJ2-7,CASSAGLAYEQYF,TGTGCCAGCAGCGCGGGACTAGCCTACGAGCAGTACTTC
14,TRBV7-9,TRBD1,TRBJ1-1,CASSLPDRESEAFF,TGTGCCAGCAGCTTACCGGACAGGGAGAGTGAAGCTTTCTTT
15,TRBV6-1,-,TRBJ1-1,CASSDPGIALTEAFF,TGTGCCAGCAGTGATCCTGGAATAGCCCTGACTGAAGCTTTCTTT
17,TRBV9,TRBD2,TRBJ2-2,CASSPTSGLAGAGELFF,TGTGCCAGCAGCCCAACATCGGGACTAGCGGGTGCCGGGGAGCTGTTTTTT
15,TRBV2,-,TRBJ2-5,CASSVGSGYQETQYF,TGTGCCAGCAGTGTCGGTTCGGGTTACCAAGAGACCCAGTACTTC
16,TRBV27,TRBD1,TRBJ2-5,CASSLSGGQGQETQYF,TGTGCCAGCAGTTTATCGGGGGGACAGGGGCAAGAGACCCAGTACTTC
15,TRBV28,TRBD2,TRBJ2-7,CASSLLASGSHEQYF,TGTGCCAGCAGTTTATTGGCTAGCGGGAGTCACGAGCAGTACTTC
12,TRBV29-1,TRBD1,TRBJ1-2,CSVEGQPYGYTF,TGCAGCGTTGAGGGACAGCCCTATGGCTACACCTTC
12,TRBV6-1,-,TRBJ2-7,CASSQQSYEQYF,TGTGCCAGCAGCCAACAGAGCTACGAGCAGTACTTC
15,TRBV27,-,TRBJ2-3,CASSLYLLGTDTQYF,TGTGCCAGCAGTTTATACTTACTTGGCACAGATACGCAGTATTTT
12,TRBV2,-,TRBJ2-7,CAISRENYEQYF,TGTGCCATTTCCCGGGAAAACTACGAGCAGTACTTC
16,TRBV25-1,TRBD1,TRBJ1-6,CASRYPGTGNNSPLHF,TGTGCCAGCAGATACCCCGGGACAGGCAATAATTCACCCCTCCACTTT
13,TRBV5-4,-,TRBJ1-1,CASGLPGNTEAFF,TGTGCCAGCGGACTGCCAGGGAACACTGAAGCTTTCTTT
16,TRBV5-1,TRBD2,TRBJ2-7,CASSFGTSGTLREQYF,TGCGCCAGCAGCTTCGGGACTAGCGGGACGCTGAGGGAGCAGTACTTC
13,TRBV5-6,-,TRBJ2-1,CASSQTSFDEQFF,TGTGCCAGCAGCCAGACTAGTTTTGATGAGCAGTTCTTC
15,TRBV27,-,TRBJ2-7,CASSFGVLKEGEQYF,TGTGCCAGCAGTTTCGGGGTCTTGAAGGAGGGCGAGCAGTACTTC
14,TRBV27,-,TRBJ1-1,CASSPYARVKGAFF,TGTGCCAGCAGTCCATATGCCAGGGTAAAGGGAGCTTTCTTT
13,TRBV25-1,-,TRBJ2-5,CASSGLVIETQYF,TGTGCCAGCAGTGGGCTGGTAATAGAGACCCAGTACTTC
17,TRBV9,-,TRBJ2-2,CASSVVRTASYTGELFF,TGTGCCAGCAGCGTAGTTAGGACAGCTTCCTACACCGGGGAGCTGTTTTTT
12,TRBV11-2,-,TRBJ1-1,CASSVGATEAFF,TGTGCCAGCAGCGTAGGCGCAACTGAAGCTTTCTTT
15,TRBV19,-,TRBJ1-4,CASRLTGRTNEKLFF,TGTGCCAGTAGGTTGACGGGTAGGACTAATGAAAAACTGTTTTTT
17,TRBV19,-,TRBJ1-5,CASRGRTSGVPIGPQHF,TGTGCCAGTCGAGGTCGAACGAGCGGGGTCCCTATCGGGCCCCAGCATTTT
14,TRBV7-2,-,TRBJ1-1,CASSLAGQGGEAFF,TGTGCCAGCAGCTTAGCGGGCCAGGGAGGTGAAGCTTTCTTT
12,TRBV9,-,TRBJ1-4,CASSPDDEKLFF,TGTGCCAGCAGCCCAGATGATGAAAAACTGTTTTTT
13,TRBV5-4,-,TRBJ2-3,CASSPDPGIEQYF,TGTGCCAGCAGCCCGGATCCAGGGATCGAGCAGTATTTT
14,TRBV7-3,-,TRBJ2-1,CASSPRVFFNEQFF,TGTGCCAGCAGCCCCCGGGTCTTCTTTAATGAGCAGTTCTTC
20,TRBV14,TRBD2,TRBJ2-3,CASSQERLAGKGHSTDTQYF,TGTGCCAGCAGCCAAGAACGGCTAGCGGGAAAGGGACATAGCACAGATACGCAGTATTTT
13,TRBV30,-,TRBJ1-1,CAWKATGHTEAFF,TGTGCCTGGAAGGCTACAGGACACACTGAAGCTTTCTTT
15,TRBV7-2,TRBD2,TRBJ2-3,CASSLVSGGTDTQYF,TGTGCCAGCAGCTTAGTTAGCGGGGGCACAGATACGCAGTATTTT
14,TRBV6-5,-,TRBJ2-7,CASNPPSGFGEQYF,TGTGCCAGCAACCCGCCCTCCGGGTTTGGCGAGCAGTACTTC
16,TRBV18,-,TRBJ1-2,CASSQMNTQTNYGYTF,TGTGCCAGCTCACAAATGAACACCCAAACTAACTATGGCTACACCTTC
15,TRBV15,-,TRBJ1-5,CATSRDLRGNQPQHF,TGTGCCACCAGCAGAGATTTGAGGGGCAATCAGCCCCAGCATTTT
14,TRBV6-6,TRBD1,TRBJ2-2,CVSSRDRVAGELFF,TGTGTCAGCTCACGGGACAGGGTCGCCGGGGAGCTGTTTTTT
13,TRBV5-6,-,TRBJ1-1,CASSLGRVTEAFF,TGTGCCAGCAGCTTGGGACGGGTCACTGAAGCTTTCTTT
17,TRBV7-9,TRBD2,TRBJ2-2,CASSFTSGTPNTGELFF,TGTGCCAGCAGCTTTACTAGCGGGACCCCGAACACCGGGGAGCTGTTTTTT
16,TRBV29-1,-,TRBJ1-1,CSVEPPGHELNTEAFF,TGCAGCGTTGAACCACCGGGACACGAGCTAAACACTGAAGCTTTCTTT
13,TRBV27,-,TRBJ1-2,CASSFGPGEGYTF,TGTGCCAGCAGCTTTGGGCCAGGGGAAGGCTACACCTTC
17,TRBV21-1,-,TRBJ1-1,CASSKALIGTNLTEAFF,TGTGCCAGCAGCAAAGCCCTTATTGGCACCAATTTAACTGAAGCTTTCTTT
15,TRBV27,TRBD1,TRBJ2-1,CASSQGTGSYNEQFF,TGTGCCAGCAGTCAAGGGACAGGAAGCTACAATGAGCAGTTCTTC
16,TRBV11-3,-,TRBJ1-5,CASSLARPFGNQPQHF,TGTGCCAGCAGCTTAGCGAGGCCGTTCGGCAATCAGCCCCAGCATTTT
18,TRBV11-2,TRBD2,TRBJ2-1,CASSVPGISGRAGNEQFF,TGTGCCAGCAGCGTTCCCGGGATTAGCGGGAGGGCCGGCAATGAGCAGTTCTTC
13,TRBV7-9,-,TRBJ2-1,CASSLAASNEQFF,TGTGCCAGCAGCTTGGCGGCTAGTAATGAGCAGTTCTTC
13,TRBV7-2,-,TRBJ1-2,CASSPRAVGGYTF,TGTGCCAGCAGCCCCAGGGCCGTAGGGGGCTACACCTTC
14,TRBV18,TRBD1,TRBJ1-1,CASSPRQGVAEAFF,TGTGCCAGCTCACCCAGGCAGGGGGTTGCTGAAGCTTTCTTT
13,TRBV9,-,TRBJ2-7,CASSAQGPGEQYF,TGTGCCAGCAGCGCCCAGGGCCCGGGCGAGCAGTACTTC
14,TRBV4-1,-,TRBJ1-1,CASSQKGDSTEAFF,TGCGCCAGCAGCCAGAAGGGGGATAGCACTGAAGCTTTCTTT
15,TRBV6-6,TRBD2,TRBJ2-2,CASSRLSGGTGELFF,TGTGCCAGCAGTCGTCTAAGCGGGGGTACCGGGGAGCTGTTTTTT
16,TRBV27,-,TRBJ2-6,CASSLQGWAGANVLTF,TGTGCCAGCAGTTTACAGGGGTGGGCTGGGGCCAACGTCCTGACTTTC
15,TRBV18,-,TRBJ2-6,CASSQTGTGANVLTF,TGTGCCAGCTCACAAACCGGGACAGGGGCCAACGTCCTGACTTTC
18,TRBV4-1,TRBD2,TRBJ2-2,CASSQEGWLAGVSGELFF,TGCGCCAGCAGCCAAGAGGGGTGGCTAGCGGGAGTGTCCGGGGAGCTGTTTTTT
13,TRBV2,-,TRBJ1-2,CASTPSADYGYTF,TGTGCCAGCACGCCGAGCGCAGACTATGGCTACACCTTC
15,TRBV6-5,TRBD1,TRBJ2-1,CASSYDRGFYNEQFF,TGTGCCAGCAGTTACGACAGGGGGTTCTACAATGAGCAGTTCTTC
14,TRBV14,TRBD2,TRBJ2-7,CASSQTGLAGEQYF,TGTGCCAGCAGCCAGACGGGACTAGCGGGAGAGCAGTACTTC
16,TRBV28,-,TRBJ1-2,CASSPPLGGGFYGYTF,TGTGCCAGCAGTCCCCCCCTCGGTGGAGGGTTCTATGGCTACACCTTC
16,TRBV5-1,TRBD1,TRBJ2-2,CASSLEGQGAAGELFF,TGCGCCAGCAGCTTGGAGGGACAGGGGGCGGCCGGGGAGCTGTTTTTT